The rows below give T cell receptor beta chains drawn from one sample of a study of T cell repertoires in cytomegalovirus infection. Each CDR3 protein gets one entry after TCRdb re-called the reads with MiXCR. The table has fewer than 850,000 distinct CDR3 sequences, roughly 29% seen once. No antigen is known for these receptors. Sequences were derived from cultured CD8+ T cells from PBMCs, sampled from culture after CMV antigen stimulation. These TCRs come from a human donor in good health (CMV status not recorded). Some clones in this sample may be carry-over from other donors' samples. CDR3s include the opening cysteine and the closing phenylalanine or tryptophan. A D gene is named only where the DNA matches it firmly. The size field is filled for only some rows; it gives once, few, many or a size class.

. TRBJ1-4 TRBV9 . CASNRGYATNEKLFF TGTGCCAGCAATCGGGGATATGCAACTAATGAAAAACTGTTTTTT
TRBD1 TRBJ1-4 TRBV12-3/TRBV12-4 many CASRLDRFNEKLFF TGTGCCAGCAGATTGGACAGGTTTAATGAAAAACTGTTTTTT
. TRBJ1-3 TRBV7-2 many CASSQAAAVNSGNTIYF TGTGCCAGCAGCCAAGCTGCCGCAGTGAACTCTGGAAACACCATATATTTT
TRBD1 TRBJ2-4 TRBV7-9 . CASLGQGNTKNIQYF TGTGCCAGCCTCGGACAGGGAAACACCAAAAACATTCAGTACTTC
. TRBJ2-3 TRBV7-8 . CASRTTGSSTDTQYF TGTGCCAGCAGGACCACAGGGTCCAGCACAGATACGCAGTATTTT
. TRBJ1-3 TRBV27 . CASSLSVGGGAGNTIYF TGTGCCAGCAGTTTGTCCGTCGGGGGAGGGGCAGGAAACACCATATATTTT
. TRBJ2-1 TRBV10-2 . CASCRDSYNEQFF TGCGCCAGCTGTCGGGACTCTTACAATGAGCAGTTCTTC
. TRBJ2-1 TRBV6-5 once CASSRGDSQEQFF TGTGCCAGCAGTCGAGGGGACTCCCAAGAGCAGTTCTTC
. TRBJ2-3 TRBV19 few CASSRDMSPADTQYF TGTGCCAGTAGTAGGGACATGTCTCCTGCAGATACGCAGTATTTT
TRBD2 TRBJ2-1 TRBV7-6 many CASSPRLADNEQFF TGTGCCAGCAGCCCCCGACTAGCGGACAATGAGCAGTTCTTC
TRBD1 TRBJ1-1 TRBV4-1 few CASSLHRGSTEAFF TGCGCCAGCAGCCTACACAGGGGCTCAACTGAAGCTTTCTTT
TRBD1 TRBJ2-1 TRBV24-1 few CATSDSGTAEYNEQFF TGTGCCACCAGTGATTCCGGGACAGCAGAGTACAATGAGCAGTTCTTC
. TRBJ2-3 TRBV9 few CASSDPGEGTDTQYF TGTGCCAGCAGCGACCCAGGTGAAGGGACAGATACGCAGTATTTT
. TRBJ1-4 TRBV20-1 . CSAHRFTNEKLFF TGCAGTGCTCACAGGTTCACTAATGAAAAACTGTTTTTT
. TRBJ2-1 TRBV23-1 . CASSRGRVGYEQFF TGCGCCAGCAGTCGAGGCAGGGTAGGCTATGAGCAGTTCTTC
. TRBJ2-5 TRBV7-6 many CASSLDVSLTETQYF TGTGCCAGCAGCTTAGACGTCAGCCTTACGGAGACCCAGTACTTC
. TRBJ1-4 TRBV7-9 . CASSLKPDRGEKLFF TGTGCCAGCAGCTTAAAACCGGACCGGGGTGAAAAACTGTTTTTT
. TRBJ2-3 TRBV5-6 . CASSAGAREDTQYF TGTGCCAGCAGCGCCGGCGCCCGGGAGGATACGCAGTATTTT
TRBD1 TRBJ1-1 TRBV19 . CASSVRQGYTEAFF TGTGCCAGTAGTGTCCGACAGGGTTACACTGAAGCTTTCTTT
. TRBJ1-2 TRBV7-8 few CASSLGKRTAYGYTF TGTGCCAGCAGCTTAGGAAAACGGACAGCCTATGGCTACACCTTC
. TRBJ2-3 TRBV28 . CASSFYGGGGTDTQYF TGTGCCAGCAGTTTCTACGGGGGCGGGGGCACAGATACGCAGTATTTT
. TRBJ2-6 TRBV6-1 . CASSEGPSSGANVLTF TGTGCCAGCAGTGAGGGCCCGAGCTCTGGGGCCAACGTCCTGACTTTC
TRBD2 TRBJ2-1 TRBV6-4 . CASSDHAGGDNEQFF TGTGCCAGCAGTGACCATGCGGGGGGGGACAATGAGCAGTTCTTC
. TRBJ2-1 TRBV7-9 many CASSASGVTYNEQFF TGTGCCAGCAGCGCGTCGGGGGTGACCTACAATGAGCAGTTCTTC
. TRBJ1-3 TRBV20-1 . CSAREGVGNTIYF TGCAGTGCTAGGGAAGGGGTTGGAAACACCATATATTTT
. TRBJ2-1 TRBV29-1 few CSVEREESSYNEQFF TGCAGCGTTGAAAGAGAGGAATCTTCCTACAATGAGCAGTTCTTC
. TRBJ1-1 TRBV18 few CASSRRREGLTEAFF TGTGCCAGCTCACGCAGAAGGGAGGGTTTGACTGAAGCTTTCTTT
. TRBJ2-7 TRBV20-1 . CSASPVKYEQYF TGCAGTGCTAGCCCCGTGAAGTACGAGCAGTACTTC
. TRBJ2-7 TRBV7-2 . CASSPSWTAPYEQYF TGTGCCAGCAGCCCTTCTTGGACAGCTCCCTACGAGCAGTACTTC
. TRBJ2-3 TRBV27 . CASSLTRSSDTQYF TGTGCCAGCAGTTTAACTAGGAGTTCGGATACGCAGTATTTT
. TRBJ2-1 TRBV6-2/TRBV6-3 . CASGTLGGPNNEQFF TGTGCCAGCGGGACCCTCGGCGGGCCGAACAATGAGCAGTTCTTC
TRBD2 TRBJ2-2 TRBV6-5 few CASSYGLAGVLNTGELFF TGTGCCAGCAGTTACGGCCTAGCGGGGGTCCTGAACACCGGGGAGCTGTTTTTT
. TRBJ1-6 TRBV7-6 many CASSRGHDRSSPLHF TGTGCCAGCAGCCGTGGACATGACAGAAGTTCACCCCTCCACTTT
. TRBJ2-4 TRBV7-9 few CASSLIGGMAKNIQYF TGTGCCAGCAGCTTAATAGGGGGTATGGCCAAAAACATTCAGTACTTC
. TRBJ2-5 TRBV7-9 few CASSLPDPGETQYF TGTGCCAGCAGCCTACCCGACCCAGGGGAGACCCAGTACTTC
. TRBJ1-2 TRBV20-1 . CSARDGSYYGYTF TGCAGTGCTAGAGATGGGAGCTACTATGGCTACACCTTC
. TRBJ1-4 TRBV28 . CASSWAQNGKKLFF TGTGCCAGCAGTTGGGCTCAGAACGGGAAAAAACTGTTTTTT
. TRBJ1-6 TRBV7-6 . CASSFPGGAEVVTPLHF TGTGCCAGCAGCTTTCCTGGGGGCGCTGAGGTGGTTACACCCCTCCACTTT
. TRBJ2-2 TRBV9 . CGSSFNSGELFF TGTGGCAGCAGCTTCAACTCCGGGGAGCTGTTTTTT
. TRBJ2-1 TRBV6-5 . CASSYPAGGEQFF TGTGCCAGCAGTTACCCAGCCGGGGGCGAGCAGTTCTTC
. TRBJ1-4 TRBV29-1 . CSVAGSKEKLFF TGCAGCGTTGCGGGGTCTAAAGAAAAACTGTTTTTT
. TRBJ1-5 TRBV7-8 many CASSLDSSPNQPQHF TGTGCCAGCAGCTTAGACAGCAGTCCCAATCAGCCCCAGCATTTT
. TRBJ2-5 TRBV12-5 . CASGFSSGVQETQYF TGTGCTAGTGGTTTCTCCAGCGGAGTCCAAGAGACCCAGTACTTC
. TRBJ2-7 TRBV12-3/TRBV12-4 . CASSPLNPYEQYF TGTGCCAGCAGCCCTCTGAACCCCTACGAGCAGTACTTC
. TRBJ2-7 TRBV6-2/TRBV6-3 . CASSWGVGEQYF TGTGCCAGCAGTTGGGGTGTGGGCGAGCAGTACTTC